This TCR beta chain was identified in a study of metastatic and nonmetastatic thyroid tumors. Overall study: Repertoire comparisons spanned blood and tumor or nodule tissue from malignant and benign thyroid patients.

Under the authors' procedure: What underpinned the distant-metastasis classifier for papillary thyroid cancer was the set of CDR3 differences across clinicopathological groups. MiXCR re-clonotyped the PCR reads for TCRdb. Here the V and J calls rest on TCRdb's processing, not on the authors' analysis. In the table there are some 33,000 clones, about 21% of which are singletons. Patients underwent thyroid surgery, and none had received any treatment before it. Study conclusions and caveats: For both blood and tumor, malignant thyroid tumors reportedly showed significantly higher TCR beta diversity than benign nodules did.

Concerning this clone: The antigen remains undetermined.

V was pared by 3 bases and J by 5 bases, with 7 bases of the junction left unmatched. This CDR3 contains 15 residues. CDR1 is SGHTA, CDR2 FQGNSA, per germline. The V call is TRBV7-2, the J call TRBJ2-7; 10 bases map to TRBD1. Sequencing input: tumor tissue. The receptor was derived from a male donor with papillary thyroid cancer or a benign thyroid nodule (not recorded which). Some clones in this sample may be carry-over from other donors' samples. CDR3 residues: CASSLVGTGAHEQYF. For the CDR3, the DNA is TGTGCCAGCAGCTTGGTGGGGACAGGGGCCCACGAGCAGTACTTC.